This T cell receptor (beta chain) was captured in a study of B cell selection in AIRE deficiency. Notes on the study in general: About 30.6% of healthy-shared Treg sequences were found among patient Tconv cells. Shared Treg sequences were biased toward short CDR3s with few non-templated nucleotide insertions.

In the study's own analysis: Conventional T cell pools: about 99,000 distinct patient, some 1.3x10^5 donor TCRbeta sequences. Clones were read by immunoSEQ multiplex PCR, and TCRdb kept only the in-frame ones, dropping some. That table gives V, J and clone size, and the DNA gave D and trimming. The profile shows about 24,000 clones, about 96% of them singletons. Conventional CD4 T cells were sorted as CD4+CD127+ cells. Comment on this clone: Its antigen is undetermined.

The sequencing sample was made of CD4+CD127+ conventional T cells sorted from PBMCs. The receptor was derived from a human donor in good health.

CDR3 nucleotide sequence: TGTGCCAGCAGCCCCGACCGACAGAAACTAAACTATGGCTACACCTTC. This encodes CASSPDRQKLNYGYTF. The gene calls are TRBV6-6 and TRBJ1-2; the D gene is possibly TRBD1 (5 bases). Germline loops: CDR1 MNHNY, CDR2 SVGAGI (reference sequence). V was clipped by 6 bases and J by 2 bases, with 19 bases between them. CDR3 length: 16 residues.